Ten or more counts support the clone carrying this TCR beta chain. Antigen unknown. All of the donors were Caucasians in good health. The data are from a study of identical twins. Study-wide findings and caveats: Invariant T cells like MAIT and iNKT could partly confound the zero-insertion analyses.

TCRdb re-analysed the 5' RACE reads in MiXCR, keeping a single row per CDR3 protein. Seen here are around 1.7 million distinct CDR3 sequences, about 30% observed once, and the top ten hold about 0.27%. Germline CDR1 is SGHTA and CDR2 is FQGNSA. Trimming shortened V by 5 bases and J by 0 bases, and 11 bases separated the two germline ends. The CDR3 is 14 residues long. This receptor was taken from a newborn girl in good health. This sequence joins TRBV7-2 and TRBJ2-7; tentatively, D is TRBD1 or TRBD2 (5 bases each). Sequenced input: cord blood. The CDR3 spells CASSLGRHSYEQYF. The CDR3 DNA follows: TGTGCCAGCAGCCTGGGACGGCACTCCTACGAGCAGTACTTC.